The 26 T cell receptor beta chains below were found in one sample sequenced in a study of T cell responses to AZD1222 COVID-19 vaccine. The method was immunoSEQ multiplex PCR; TCRdb's version includes in-frame clones alone and lacks a portion of them. The sample has roughly 110,000 clones, 70% to 90% seen once; the top ten hold about 5%. This sample comprised peripheral blood, obtained 28 days after the second AZD1222 dose. All receptors derive from an adult who received the AZD1222 COVID-19 vaccine.

The chain has TRBV6-1 and TRBJ2-1, with 11 nucleotides matching TRBD2. Unmatched junction bases numbered 7, after V lost 4 bases and J lost 5 bases. Germline CDR1 MNHNS, CDR2 SASEGT. The CDR3 extends over 16 amino acids. The CDR3 DNA is TGTGCCAGCAGTGGCCCTAGCGGGGGGTTCGACAATGAGCAGTTCTTC. It specifies CASSGPSGGFDNEQFF.

The V gene is TRBV12-5, the J gene TRBJ2-2; D is perhaps TRBD2 (6 bases). V was pared by 3 bases and J by 8 bases, with 16 bases between. This CDR3 contains 15 residues. Germline V gives CDR1 LGHNT, CDR2 FRNRAP. CDR3 residues: CASGLTAGLEGELFF. DNA for the CDR3: TGTGCTAGTGGTTTAACTGCGGGGTTGGAGGGGGAGCTGTTTTTT.

There are a few counts of this clone. The chain couples TRBV5-1 to TRBJ1-1; 8 positions agree with TRBD1. Germline CDR1 reads SGHRS; CDR2 reads YFSETQ. The CDR3 covers 16 residues. The V segment lost 4 bases and the J segment 4 bases; nucleotides outside the gene matches: 12. In DNA form, the CDR3 reads TGCGCCAGCAGCCCGATAATGCGAACAGGGGGCACTGAAGCTTTCTTT. Translating it yields CASSPIMRTGGTEAFF.

This clone appeared a single time. The chain employs TRBV25-1 and TRBJ2-5; D uncertain. Trimming shortened V by 2 bases and J by 4 bases, and 5 bases separated the two germline ends. Germline CDR1 and CDR2: MGHDK and SYGVNS. The CDR3 has 12 amino acids. The CDR3 here is CASSEKRETQYF. The CDR3 DNA reads as TGTGCCAGCAGTGAAAAACGAGAGACCCAGTACTTC.

The V call is TRBV13, the J call TRBJ1-1; TRBD1 might be the D (5 bases). The length of the CDR3 is 16 residues. Germline V gives CDR1 PRHDT, CDR2 FYEKMQ (reference sequence). Trimming pared 0 bases from V and 3 bases from J, leaving 14 bases between. The CDR3 sequence: CASSLGLRTPDTEAFF. The DNA of the CDR3 is TGTGCCAGCAGCTTAGGCCTGAGGACACCAGACACTGAAGCTTTCTTT.

The rearrangement uses TRBV7-2 and TRBJ1-2, with no clear D. Trimming cost V 5 bases and J 8 bases, with 21 bases left between them. The CDR3 sequence is 15 residues long. Germline V gene lookup returns CDR1 SGHTA and CDR2 FQGNSA. The CDR3 loop reads CASSLGQARPVGYTF. The CDR3 DNA reads TGTGCCAGCAGCCTGGGCCAGGCCCGTCCGGTAGGCTACACCTTC.

V and J are TRBV4-2 and TRBJ1-2; D not certain. Germline CDR1 reads LGHNA; CDR2 reads YNFKEQ. The length of the CDR3 is 16 residues. Deletions cut 0 bases from V and 5 bases from J, with 16 bases between. The CDR3 spells CASSQDRTQASYGYTF. DNA of the CDR3: TGTGCCAGCAGCCAAGATAGAACGCAGGCCTCTTATGGCTACACCTTC.

The J gene is TRBJ1-6, the V gene TRBV30, with D tentatively TRBD1 (6 bases). Germline lookup yields CDR1 GTSNPN and CDR2 SVGIG (reference sequence). Trimming left V 2 bases short and J 16 bases short, with 21 bases between. CDR3 length: 14 residues. CDR3 coding DNA: TGTGCCTGGAGTCCACCCAGGGGTTGGAATCTTCTCCACTTT. As protein: CAWSPPRGWNLLHF.

The genes are TRBV7-9 and TRBJ2-3; TRBD2 agrees at 11 bases. The CDR3 sequence is 15 residues long. Germline V lookup: CDR1 SEHNR, CDR2 FQNEAQ (reference sequence). V shed 1 base and J 7 bases; nucleotides not matched to a gene: 4. The CDR3: CASSLVAGGPNTQYF. DNA for the CDR3: TGTGCCAGCAGCTTAGTAGCGGGGGGGCCGAATACGCAGTATTTT.

The chain links TRBV11-2 to TRBJ1-1; the D gene is possibly TRBD1 (6 bases). The CDR3 length is 16 residues. Trimming removed 1 base at V and 5 bases at J, with 17 bases between. From germline, CDR1 is SGHAT and CDR2 FQNNGV. In DNA form, the CDR3 reads TGTGCCAGCAGCTTAGGTAGGGCGGGGGCCCGGACTGAAGCTTTCTTT. Translating gives CASSLGRAGARTEAFF.

The chain joins TRBV7-9 to TRBJ2-1, with TRBD2 matching over 8 bases. The germline gives CDR1 SEHNR, CDR2 FQNEAQ (reference sequence). CDR3 size: 15 residues. V lost 5 bases to trimming and J lost 8 bases; unmatched junction nucleotides: 11. CDR3 DNA sequence: TGTGCCAGCAGCCCTGGACTAGCAGGCCGCCATGAGCAGTTCTTC. It yields the protein CASSPGLAGRHEQFF.

V and J are TRBV11-1 and TRBJ2-1; tentatively, D is TRBD1 or TRBD2 (6 bases each). The V and J ends lost 1 base and 9 bases respectively, with 10 bases between them. This CDR3 has 13 amino acids. The germline CDR1 and CDR2 sequences are SGHAT and FQDESV (reference sequence). This CDR3 is CASSLVRGLEQFF. Here the CDR3 DNA reads TGTGCCAGCAGCTTAGTTCGGGGGCTTGAGCAGTTCTTC.

For this clone: One end of the junction varies from germline; a read error may be responsible. J is TRBJ1-2 and V is TRBV28; D is perhaps TRBD1 (6 bases). The CDR3 is made up of 13 amino acids. Per the germline V gene, CDR1 is MDHEN and CDR2 is SYDVKM. CDR3 sequence (DNA): TGTGCCAGCAGTTCGACAGGACTCCGATGGCTATTCTTC. It translates to CASSSTGLRWLFF.

This rearrangement joins TRBV30 to TRBJ1-2; no clear D gene. CDR3 length: 13 amino acids. The germline gives CDR1 GTSNPN, CDR2 SVGIG (reference sequence). The V end was cut by 7 bases, the J end by 7 bases, with 19 bases between. The CDR3 DNA follows: TGTGCCTTCAACGGTGGGGTTTTCTCTGGCTACACCTTC. Protein sequence: CAFNGGVFSGYTF.

The chain couples TRBV28 to TRBJ1-2; 11 nucleotides align to TRBD1. Germline trimming cut 6 bases from V and 7 bases from J; bases unmatched to any gene: 7. CDR1 is MDHEN, CDR2 SYDVKM, per germline. This CDR3 has 14 amino acids. The CDR3 loop reads CASRDGQGAGGYTF. The DNA for the CDR3 is TGTGCCAGCAGGGACGGACAGGGGGCGGGTGGCTACACCTTC.

The chain uses TRBV12-3 or TRBV12-4 and TRBJ1-2; 7 bases agree with TRBD1. The CDR3 spans 13 residues. V trimming: 5 bases; J trimming: 4 bases; junction bases outside the gene matches: 4. Written as DNA, the CDR3 is TGTGCCAGCAGTACCGGGACAGTCTATGGCTACACCTTC. Translated: CASSTGTVYGYTF.

The gene calls are TRBV6-5 and TRBJ2-7; 7 nucleotides agree with TRBD1. V dropped 4 bases and J dropped 2; count of bases not matched to a gene: 8. Germline lookup yields CDR1 MNHEY and CDR2 SVGAGI. The CDR3 totals 15 residues. The CDR3 spells CASSSTGVQTYEQYF. The CDR3 region has the DNA TGTGCCAGCAGTTCTACAGGGGTCCAGACCTACGAGCAGTACTTC.

The CDR3 protein is CASSIGATGYNSPLHF. The CDR3 DNA reads as TGTGCCAGTAGTATAGGCGCGACAGGTTATAATTCACCCCTCCACTTT. The genes are TRBV19 and TRBJ1-6; the D gene is possibly TRBD1 (6 bases). Trimming took 1 base from V and 4 from J, leaving 11 bases between them. CDR1 is LNHDA and CDR2 is SQIVND in the germline V gene (reference sequence). The CDR3 is 16 amino acids.

The rearrangement uses TRBV2 and TRBJ1-5; the match to TRBD1 covers 7 bases. Germline V CDR1 and CDR2: SNHLY, FYNNEI. Losses at the gene ends were 6 bases for V and 8 bases for J; bases not matched to a gene: 10. CDR3 length: 14 residues. This CDR3 reads CASRKNRGREPQHF. The DNA for the CDR3 is TGTGCCAGCAGGAAGAACAGGGGCCGCGAGCCCCAGCATTTT.

This clone was counted once. This chain joins TRBV25-1 and TRBJ1-6; no firm D call. V lost 5 bases, J lost 4 bases, and 6 bases lay in between. Germline V lookup: CDR1 MGHDK, CDR2 SYGVNS. The CDR3 is made up of 13 amino acids. In DNA form, the CDR3 reads TGTGCCAGCAGTAGCGCGTATAATTCACCCCTCCACTTT. Amino acids: CASSSAYNSPLHF.

This clone was counted a single time. CDR3 loop: CASSSAGQAGGNTIYF. The CDR3 DNA sequence: TGTGCCAGCAGTTCTGCGGGACAGGCGGGGGGAAACACCATATATTTT. The chain has TRBV28 and TRBJ1-3; the match to TRBD1 covers 8 bases. V trimming: 4 bases; J trimming: 4 bases; junction bases outside the gene matches: 9. Germline CDR1 reads MDHEN; CDR2 reads SYDVKM. The CDR3 extends over 16 amino acids. The complete variable domain, with remaining parts taken from reference TRBV28 and TRBJ1-3, reads DVKVTQSSRYLVKRTGEKVFLECVQDMDHENMFWYRQDPGLGLRLIYFSYDVKMKEKGDIPEGYSVSREKKERFSLILESASTNQTSMYLCASSSAGQAGGNTIYFGEGSWLTVV.

The rearrangement uses TRBV6-5 and TRBJ1-2; D ambiguous. Germline loops: CDR1 MNHEY, CDR2 SVGAGI. This CDR3 contains 14 residues. The V and J ends lost 0 bases and 4 bases respectively, with 9 bases between them. CDR3 residues: CASSYSTRGYGYTF. The CDR3 DNA follows: TGTGCCAGCAGTTACTCGACACGGGGCTATGGCTACACCTTC.

J is TRBJ1-4 and V is TRBV19; 11 bases are shared with TRBD1. The CDR3 is 12 residues long. V was pared by 11 bases and J by 8 bases, with 4 bases of the junction left unmatched. The germline V gene has CDR1 LNHDA and CDR2 SQIVND (reference sequence). CDR3 in DNA: TGTGCCGTCCGGGACAGGGGGGAAAAACTGTTTTTT. Residues: CAVRDRGEKLFF.

This clone was detected only once. The chain joins TRBV19 to TRBJ1-2, with D possibly TRBD1 on 6 matching bases. The CDR3 loop spans 15 amino acids. V lost 6 bases and J lost 6, with 20 bases in between. In germline, CDR1 is LNHDA, CDR2 SQIVND (reference sequence). CDR3 amino acids: CASRTYGGAQHGYTF. CDR3 nucleotide sequence: TGTGCCAGTAGGACTTATGGGGGGGCGCAACATGGCTACACCTTC. Full variable domain (rest looked up from reference TRBV19 and TRBJ1-2): DGGITQSPKYLFRKEGQNVTLSCEQNLNHDAMYWYRQDPGQGLRLIYYSQIVNDFQKGDIAEGYSVSREKKESFPLTVTSAQKNPTAFYLCASRTYGGAQHGYTFGSGTRLTVV.

The genes are TRBV7-8 and TRBJ2-7; TRBD1 aligns across 11 bases. CDR3 size: 14 residues. CDR1 is SGHVS, CDR2 FQNEAQ, per germline. V was clipped by 3 bases and J by 3 bases; unmatched bases: 1. The CDR3 DNA sequence: TGTGCCAGCAGCTTTGGGACAGGGGGCTACGAGCAGTACTTC. Amino acid sequence: CASSFGTGGYEQYF.

V and J are TRBV3-1 (or the pseudogene TRBV3-2) and TRBJ1-5; D unclear. Per germline, CDR1 LGHDT and CDR2 YNNKEL (reference sequence). Trimming removed 5 bases from V and 1 base from J, with 9 bases in between. There are 14 residues in the CDR3. In DNA form, the CDR3 reads TGTGCCAGCAGCAGTAACCCGAGCAATCAGCCCCAGCATTTT. Its protein is CASSSNPSNQPQHF.